The rows below give T cell receptor beta chains drawn from one sample of a study of beta chain features in type 1 diabetes. Method: immunoSEQ multiplex PCR; TCRdb's copy keeps in-frame clones and lacks some. Among about 150,000 clones, about a tenth were seen once, and the ten largest hold less than 0.5%. The sequencing sample was made of central memory CD4+ T cells from blood. These TCRs come from a young man with type 1 diabetes. CDR3s include the opening cysteine and the closing phenylalanine or tryptophan. Each record gives: CDR3 DNA, CDR3 protein, D gene, J gene, clone size, V gene. The D gene is left open where the match is weak. Not all rows give a size; the values are once, few, many and, for expanded clones, a class.

CDR3 DNA: TGCGCCAGCAGCTTGGCTTTGGCTAGCGGGATGGAGGTTGAGACCCAGTACTTC
CDR3 protein: CASSLALASGMEVETQYF
D gene: TRBD2
J gene: TRBJ2-5
clone size: NA
V gene: TRBV5-1

CDR3 DNA: TGTGCCAGCAGCTTAAAGACTAGCGGTTACAATGAGCAGTTCTTC
CDR3 protein: CASSLKTSGYNEQFF
D gene: TRBD2
J gene: TRBJ2-1
clone size: few
V gene: TRBV7-2

CDR3 DNA: TGTGCCAGCAGGAGGGTGGACTACGAGCAGTACTTC
CDR3 protein: CASRRVDYEQYF
D gene: NA
J gene: TRBJ2-7
clone size: few
V gene: TRBV27

CDR3 DNA: TGCAGTGCCACCGAGTCCGGGGAGCTGTTTTTT
CDR3 protein: CSATESGELFF
D gene: NA
J gene: TRBJ2-2
clone size: few
V gene: TRBV20-1

CDR3 DNA: TGTGCCAGCTCAAAGACCGGGACTAGCGGTTCCTACGAGCAGTACTTC
CDR3 protein: CASSKTGTSGSYEQYF
D gene: TRBD2
J gene: TRBJ2-7
clone size: once
V gene: TRBV18

CDR3 DNA: TGTGCCTGGAATACGGGGGGTTTCGACGAGCAGTACTTC
CDR3 protein: CAWNTGGFDEQYF
D gene: TRBD2
J gene: TRBJ2-7
clone size: few
V gene: TRBV30

CDR3 DNA: TGTGCCAGCAGCCCGAGACAGGGGAGGACAGATACGCAGTATTTT
CDR3 protein: CASSPRQGRTDTQYF
D gene: TRBD1
J gene: TRBJ2-3
clone size: NA
V gene: TRBV28

CDR3 DNA: TGTGCCAGCAGTCAAACCTACAATGAGCAGTTCTTC
CDR3 protein: CASSQTYNEQFF
D gene: NA
J gene: TRBJ2-1
clone size: NA
V gene: TRBV28

CDR3 DNA: TGTGCCAGCAGACCCGGACAGGGGTCTGGCTACACCTTC
CDR3 protein: CASRPGQGSGYTF
D gene: TRBD1
J gene: TRBJ1-2
clone size: NA
V gene: TRBV2

CDR3 DNA: TGTGCCTGGAGTGTCCAGGTTTCGTACGAGCAGTACTTC
CDR3 protein: CAWSVQVSYEQYF
D gene: NA
J gene: TRBJ2-7
clone size: NA
V gene: TRBV30

CDR3 DNA: TGTGCCATCAGTAGTGCGAGGGATACGCAGTATTTT
CDR3 protein: CAISSARDTQYF
D gene: NA
J gene: TRBJ2-3
clone size: NA
V gene: TRBV10-3

CDR3 DNA: TGTGCCAGCAGTGAATCCAGGGGGTATGAAAAACTGTTTTTT
CDR3 protein: CASSESRGYEKLFF
D gene: TRBD1
J gene: TRBJ1-4
clone size: few
V gene: TRBV25-1

CDR3 DNA: TGTGCCACCAGCAGAGGGGGGGTGCAAGAGACCCAGTACTTC
CDR3 protein: CATSRGGVQETQYF
D gene: NA
J gene: TRBJ2-5
clone size: NA
V gene: TRBV15

CDR3 DNA: TGTGCCATCAGTGGGCCGGGACAGGGGTCCGAGCAGTACTTC
CDR3 protein: CAISGPGQGSEQYF
D gene: TRBD1
J gene: TRBJ2-7
clone size: NA
V gene: TRBV10-3

CDR3 DNA: TGCAGCGTGACACAGGGGAGGACTGAAGCTTTCTTT
CDR3 protein: CSVTQGRTEAFF
D gene: TRBD1
J gene: TRBJ1-1
clone size: NA
V gene: TRBV29-1

CDR3 DNA: TGTGCCAGCAACCCGCCAAGCTATGGCACCATATATTTT
CDR3 protein: CASNPPSYGTIYF
D gene: NA
J gene: TRBJ1-3
clone size: NA
V gene: TRBV28

CDR3 DNA: TGTGCCAGCAGTTTGCGCTCGACGGGCAATGAGCAGTTCTTC
CDR3 protein: CASSLRSTGNEQFF
D gene: NA
J gene: TRBJ2-1
clone size: NA
V gene: TRBV27

CDR3 DNA: TGTGCCAGCTCACCCCGACCGGGACTGATGAACACTGAAGCTTTCTTT
CDR3 protein: CASSPRPGLMNTEAFF
D gene: NA
J gene: TRBJ1-1
clone size: NA
V gene: TRBV18

CDR3 DNA: TGTGCCAGCAGTCGACAGACAGGGGTCAATCAGCCCCAGCATTTT
CDR3 protein: CASSRQTGVNQPQHF
D gene: TRBD1
J gene: TRBJ1-5
clone size: medium-sized
V gene: TRBV27

CDR3 DNA: TGTGCCAGCTCATTCGCGGGGGGGTTAGACACTGAAGCTTTCTTT
CDR3 protein: CASSFAGGLDTEAFF
D gene: NA
J gene: TRBJ1-1
clone size: NA
V gene: TRBV18

CDR3 DNA: TGCGCCAGCAGCTTGGACAGGATGATCGGGACTGAAGCTTTCTTT
CDR3 protein: CASSLDRMIGTEAFF
D gene: NA
J gene: TRBJ1-1
clone size: few
V gene: TRBV5-1

CDR3 DNA: TGTGCCAGCAGAGACAGCCTGAACCGTAATCAGCCCCAGCATTTT
CDR3 protein: CASRDSLNRNQPQHF
D gene: NA
J gene: TRBJ1-5
clone size: NA
V gene: TRBV28

CDR3 DNA: TGTGCCAGCAGCTTTGGAGGGCAGTACAATCAGCCCCAGCATTTT
CDR3 protein: CASSFGGQYNQPQHF
D gene: NA
J gene: TRBJ1-5
clone size: few
V gene: TRBV5-4

CDR3 DNA: TGCGCCAGCAGCTTGATAGGGGGTAACGCAGGATATGCGACCCAGTACTTC
CDR3 protein: CASSLIGGNAGYATQYF
D gene: NA
J gene: TRBJ2-5
clone size: NA
V gene: TRBV5-1

CDR3 DNA: TGCGCCAGCAGCTCCAGGAATGGCTACACCTTC
CDR3 protein: CASSSRNGYTF
D gene: NA
J gene: TRBJ1-2
clone size: NA
V gene: TRBV5-1

CDR3 DNA: TGTGCCAGCCGACCCGGACTAGCCGACTACGAGCAGTACTTC
CDR3 protein: CASRPGLADYEQYF
D gene: TRBD2
J gene: TRBJ2-7
clone size: NA
V gene: TRBV5-4

CDR3 DNA: TGTGCCAGCAGCCCCGACGGGAATCAGCCCCAGCATTTT
CDR3 protein: CASSPDGNQPQHF
D gene: NA
J gene: TRBJ1-5
clone size: NA
V gene: TRBV7-9

CDR3 DNA: TGTGCCAACAAGAAGGACAGGAACACTGAAGCTTTCTTT
CDR3 protein: CANKKDRNTEAFF
D gene: NA
J gene: TRBJ1-1
clone size: NA
V gene: TRBV2

CDR3 DNA: TGTGCCAGCGGGGACAGAGGAACCACTGAAGCTTTCTTT
CDR3 protein: CASGDRGTTEAFF
D gene: TRBD1
J gene: TRBJ1-1
clone size: NA
V gene: TRBV2

CDR3 DNA: TGTGCCAGCAATACCGTCTCGGACAGGGATCAAGAGACCCAGTACTTC
CDR3 protein: CASNTVSDRDQETQYF
D gene: TRBD1
J gene: TRBJ2-5
clone size: NA
V gene: TRBV28

CDR3 DNA: TGTGCCAGCAGCCAAGATTGGGGCTCGCGACCGTACGAGCAGTACTTC
CDR3 protein: CASSQDWGSRPYEQYF
D gene: NA
J gene: TRBJ2-7
clone size: few
V gene: TRBV4-2

CDR3 DNA: TGTGCCAGCAGCTTGGATCTAACCACTAGCACAGATACGCAGTATTTT
CDR3 protein: CASSLDLTTSTDTQYF
D gene: NA
J gene: TRBJ2-3
clone size: few
V gene: TRBV5-4

CDR3 DNA: TGTGCCAGCAGTAAAAACAGGGACACTGAAGCTTTCTTT
CDR3 protein: CASSKNRDTEAFF
D gene: NA
J gene: TRBJ1-1
clone size: few
V gene: TRBV2